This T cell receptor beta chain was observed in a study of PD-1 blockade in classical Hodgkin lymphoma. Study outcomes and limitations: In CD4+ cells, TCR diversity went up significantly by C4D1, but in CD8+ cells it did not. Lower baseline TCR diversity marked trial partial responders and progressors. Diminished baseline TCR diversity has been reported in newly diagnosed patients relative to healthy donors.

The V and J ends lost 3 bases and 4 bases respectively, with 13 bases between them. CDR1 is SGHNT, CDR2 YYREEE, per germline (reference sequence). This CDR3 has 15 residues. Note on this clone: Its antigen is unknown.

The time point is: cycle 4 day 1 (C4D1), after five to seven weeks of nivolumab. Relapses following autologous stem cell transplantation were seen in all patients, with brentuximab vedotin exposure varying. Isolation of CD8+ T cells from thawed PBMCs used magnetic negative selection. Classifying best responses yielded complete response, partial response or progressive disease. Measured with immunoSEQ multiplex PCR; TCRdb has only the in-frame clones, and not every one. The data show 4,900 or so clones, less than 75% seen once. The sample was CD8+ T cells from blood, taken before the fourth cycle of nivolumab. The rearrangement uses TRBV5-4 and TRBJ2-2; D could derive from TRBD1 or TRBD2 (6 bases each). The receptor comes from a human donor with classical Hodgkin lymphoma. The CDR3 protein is CASSWRAGVTGELFF. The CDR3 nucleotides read TGTGCCAGCAGCTGGAGGGCAGGGGTCACCGGGGAGCTGTTTTTT.